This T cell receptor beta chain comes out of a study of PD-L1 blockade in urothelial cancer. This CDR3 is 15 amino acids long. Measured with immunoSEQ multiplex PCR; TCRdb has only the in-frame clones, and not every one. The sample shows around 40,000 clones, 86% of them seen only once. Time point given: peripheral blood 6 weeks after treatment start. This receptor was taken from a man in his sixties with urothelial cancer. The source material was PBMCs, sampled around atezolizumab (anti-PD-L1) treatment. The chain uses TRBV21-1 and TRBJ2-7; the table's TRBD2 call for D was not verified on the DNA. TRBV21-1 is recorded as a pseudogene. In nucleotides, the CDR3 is TGTGCCAGCAGCAAAGCACTAGCCCATGGTGGGGAGCAGTACTTC. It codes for CASSKALAHGGEQYF.